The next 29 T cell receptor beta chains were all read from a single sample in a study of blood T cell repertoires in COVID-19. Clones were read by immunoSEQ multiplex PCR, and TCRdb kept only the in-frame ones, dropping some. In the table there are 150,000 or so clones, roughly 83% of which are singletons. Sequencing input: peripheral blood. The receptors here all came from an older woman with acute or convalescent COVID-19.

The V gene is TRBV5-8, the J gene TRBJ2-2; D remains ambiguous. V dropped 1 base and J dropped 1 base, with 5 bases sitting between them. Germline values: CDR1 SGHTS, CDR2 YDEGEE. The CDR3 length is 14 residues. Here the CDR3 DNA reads TGTGCCAGCAGCTTGACAGTGAACACCGGGGAGCTGTTTTTT. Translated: CASSLTVNTGELFF.

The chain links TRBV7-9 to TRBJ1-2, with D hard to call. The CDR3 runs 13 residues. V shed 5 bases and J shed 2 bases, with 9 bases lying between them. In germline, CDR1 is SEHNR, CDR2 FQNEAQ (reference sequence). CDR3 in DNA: TGTGCCAGCAGCCCCGAGGGAAACTATGGCTACACCTTC. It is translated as CASSPEGNYGYTF. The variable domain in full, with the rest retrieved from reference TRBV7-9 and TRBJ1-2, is DTGVSQNPRHKITKRGQNVTFRCDPISEHNRLYWYRQTLGQGPEFLTYFQNEAQLEKSRLLSDRFSAERPKGSFSTLEIQRTEQGDSAMYLCASSPEGNYGYTFGSGTRLTVV.

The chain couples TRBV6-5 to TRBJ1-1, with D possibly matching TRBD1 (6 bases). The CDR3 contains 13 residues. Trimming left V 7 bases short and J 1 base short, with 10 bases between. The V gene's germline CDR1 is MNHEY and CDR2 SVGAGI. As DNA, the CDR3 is TGTGCCAGCAAGACAGGCTGGAACACTGAAGCTTTCTTT. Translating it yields CASKTGWNTEAFF.

CDR3 sequence: CASSVVGSFNSGANVLTF. In DNA, the CDR3 is TGTGCCAGCAGCGTAGTGGGCAGCTTTAACTCTGGGGCCAACGTCCTGACTTTC. The chain employs TRBV9 and TRBJ2-6; D is undetermined. This CDR3 is 18 amino acids long. Germline-derived CDR1 and CDR2 are SGDLS and YYNGEE. Trimming took off 0 bases at V and 0 bases at J, with 13 bases between the two ends.

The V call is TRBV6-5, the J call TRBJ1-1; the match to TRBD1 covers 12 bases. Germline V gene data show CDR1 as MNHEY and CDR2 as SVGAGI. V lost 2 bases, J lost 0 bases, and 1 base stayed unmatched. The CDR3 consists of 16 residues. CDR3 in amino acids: CASSYGTGGLNTEAFF. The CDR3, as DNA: TGTGCCAGCAGTTACGGGACAGGGGGCTTGAACACTGAAGCTTTCTTT.

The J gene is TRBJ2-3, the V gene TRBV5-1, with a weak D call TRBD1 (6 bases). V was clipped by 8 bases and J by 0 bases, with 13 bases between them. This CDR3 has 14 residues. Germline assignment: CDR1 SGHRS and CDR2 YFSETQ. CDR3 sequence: CASAPGQSTDTQYF. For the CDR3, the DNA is TGCGCCAGTGCCCCCGGACAGAGCACAGATACGCAGTATTTT.

The DNA for the CDR3 is TGTGCCAGCAGCTTAGGGCGGGCCGCCTCCTACGAGCAGTACTTC. It encodes CASSLGRAASYEQYF. V and J are TRBV11-2 and TRBJ2-7; a possible D gene is TRBD2 (5 bases). The CDR3 consists of 15 residues. The germline V and J ends were trimmed by 1 base and 0 bases, with 10 bases remaining between them. Germline assignment: CDR1 SGHAT and CDR2 FQNNGV.

The CDR3 DNA sequence: TGTGCCAGCTCACCACCGGCGGGGGGGTACGAGCAGTACTTC. It specifies CASSPPAGGYEQYF. The V call is TRBV18, the J call TRBJ2-7; 9 nucleotides agree with TRBD2. The CDR3 runs to 14 residues. Germline assignment: CDR1 KGHSH and CDR2 LQKENI. The junction had 1 base not matched to a gene; V was cut back by 0 bases and J by 4 bases. The full variable domain, rest sourced from reference TRBV18 and TRBJ2-7, is NAGVMQNPRHLVRRRGQEARLRCSPMKGHSHVYWYRQLPEEGLKFMVYLQKENIIDESGMPKERFSAEFPKEGPSILRIQQVVRGDSAAYFCASSPPAGGYEQYFGPGTRLTVT.

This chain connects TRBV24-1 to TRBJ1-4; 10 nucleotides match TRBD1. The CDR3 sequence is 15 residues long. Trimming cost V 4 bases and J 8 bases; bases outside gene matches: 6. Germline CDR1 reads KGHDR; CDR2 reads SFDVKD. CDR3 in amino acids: CATSDPGQGEEKLFF. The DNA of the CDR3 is TGTGCCACCAGTGACCCCGGACAGGGGGAGGAAAAACTGTTTTTT.

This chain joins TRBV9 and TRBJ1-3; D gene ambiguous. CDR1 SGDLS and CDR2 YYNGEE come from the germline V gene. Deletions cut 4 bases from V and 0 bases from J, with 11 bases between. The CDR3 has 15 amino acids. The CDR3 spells CASSPHTHSGNTIYF. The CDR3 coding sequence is TGTGCCAGCAGCCCACACACCCACTCTGGAAACACCATATATTTT.

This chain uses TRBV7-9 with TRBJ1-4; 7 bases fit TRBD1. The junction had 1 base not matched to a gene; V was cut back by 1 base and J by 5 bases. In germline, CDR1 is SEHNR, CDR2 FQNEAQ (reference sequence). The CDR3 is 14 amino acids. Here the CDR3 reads CASSLGTGNEKLFF. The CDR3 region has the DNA TGTGCCAGCAGCTTAGGGACAGGAAATGAAAAACTGTTTTTT.

CDR3 protein: CASSLNTGELFF. The CDR3 coding sequence is TGTGCCAGCAGCCTGAACACCGGGGAGCTGTTTTTT. The V gene is TRBV9, the J gene TRBJ2-2; no definite D call. From germline, CDR1 is SGDLS and CDR2 YYNGEE. This CDR3 has 12 amino acids. V lost 4 bases, J lost 1 base, and 2 bases lay in between.

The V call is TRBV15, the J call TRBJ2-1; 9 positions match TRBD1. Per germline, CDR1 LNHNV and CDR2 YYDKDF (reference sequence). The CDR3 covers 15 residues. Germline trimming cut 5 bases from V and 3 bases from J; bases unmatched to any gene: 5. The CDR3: CATSPDRGHYNEQFF. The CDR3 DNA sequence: TGTGCCACCAGCCCGGACAGGGGACACTACAATGAGCAGTTCTTC. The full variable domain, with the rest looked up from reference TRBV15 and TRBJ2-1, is DAMVIQNPRYQVTQFGKPVTLSCSQTLNHNVMYWYQQKSSQAPKLLFHYYDKDFNNEADTPDNFQSRRPNTSFCFLDIRSPGLGDTAMYLCATSPDRGHYNEQFFGPGTRLTVL.

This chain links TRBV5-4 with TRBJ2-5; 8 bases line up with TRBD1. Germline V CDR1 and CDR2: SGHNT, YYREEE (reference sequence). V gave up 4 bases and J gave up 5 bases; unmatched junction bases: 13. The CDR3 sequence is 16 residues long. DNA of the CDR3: TGTGCCAGCAGCCGAACGCAGGGGGCGCCGGTGGAGACCCAGTACTTC. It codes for CASSRTQGAPVETQYF.

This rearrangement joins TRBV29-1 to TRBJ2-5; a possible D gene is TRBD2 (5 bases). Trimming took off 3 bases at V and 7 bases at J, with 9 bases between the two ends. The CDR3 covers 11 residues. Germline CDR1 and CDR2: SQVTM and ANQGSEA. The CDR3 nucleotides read TGCAGCGTTGACGACTACGGGACCCAGTACTTC. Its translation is CSVDDYGTQYF.

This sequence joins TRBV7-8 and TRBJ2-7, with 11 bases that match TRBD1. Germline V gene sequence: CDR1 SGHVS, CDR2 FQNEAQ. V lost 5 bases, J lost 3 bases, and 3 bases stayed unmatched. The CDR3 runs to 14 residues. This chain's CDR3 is CASSPGQGVYEQYF. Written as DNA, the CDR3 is TGTGCCAGCAGCCCGGGACAGGGGGTCTACGAGCAGTACTTC.

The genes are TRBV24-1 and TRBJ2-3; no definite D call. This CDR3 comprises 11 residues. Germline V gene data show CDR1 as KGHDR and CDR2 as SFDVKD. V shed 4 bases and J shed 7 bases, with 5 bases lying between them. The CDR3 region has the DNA TGTGCCACCAGTGAGGCATATACGCAGTATTTT. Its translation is CATSEAYTQYF.

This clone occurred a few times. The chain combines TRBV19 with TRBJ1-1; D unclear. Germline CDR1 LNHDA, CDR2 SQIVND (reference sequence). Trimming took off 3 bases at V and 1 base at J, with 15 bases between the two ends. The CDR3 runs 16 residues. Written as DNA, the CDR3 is TGTGCCAGTAGTATTCCCCGCAAAGCGTCGAACACTGAAGCTTTCTTT. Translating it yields CASSIPRKASNTEAFF.

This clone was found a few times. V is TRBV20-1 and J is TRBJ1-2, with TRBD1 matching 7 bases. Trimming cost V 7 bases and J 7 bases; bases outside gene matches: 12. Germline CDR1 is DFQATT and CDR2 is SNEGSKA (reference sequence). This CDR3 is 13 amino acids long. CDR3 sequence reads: CSVSTRGRGGYTF. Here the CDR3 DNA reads TGCAGTGTTAGTACCAGGGGGAGAGGTGGCTACACCTTC.

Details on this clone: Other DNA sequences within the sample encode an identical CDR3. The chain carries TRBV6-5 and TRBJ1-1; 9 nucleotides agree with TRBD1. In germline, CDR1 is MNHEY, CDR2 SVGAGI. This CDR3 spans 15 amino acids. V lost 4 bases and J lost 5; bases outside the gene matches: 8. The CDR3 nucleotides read TGTGCCAGCAGTTCGCCGGGACAGGGAGGGACTGAAGCTTTCTTT. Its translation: CASSSPGQGGTEAFF.

CDR3 nucleotide sequence: TGTGCCAGCAGCCGCACCGGGACAGTTGAAGCTTTCTTT. Encoded protein: CASSRTGTVEAFF. The J gene is TRBJ1-1, the V gene TRBV3-1 (or the pseudogene TRBV3-2), with 7 bases aligning to TRBD1. CDR3 length: 13 residues. CDR1 is LGHDT and CDR2 is YNNKEL in the germline V gene (reference sequence). V dropped 4 bases and J dropped 7; count of bases not matched to a gene: 6.

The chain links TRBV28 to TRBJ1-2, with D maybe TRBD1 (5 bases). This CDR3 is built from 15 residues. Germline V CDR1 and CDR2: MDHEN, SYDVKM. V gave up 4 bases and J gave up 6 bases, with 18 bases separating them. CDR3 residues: CASSSTGTPTHGYTF. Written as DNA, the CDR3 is TGTGCCAGCAGTTCCACAGGAACCCCTACCCATGGCTACACCTTC.

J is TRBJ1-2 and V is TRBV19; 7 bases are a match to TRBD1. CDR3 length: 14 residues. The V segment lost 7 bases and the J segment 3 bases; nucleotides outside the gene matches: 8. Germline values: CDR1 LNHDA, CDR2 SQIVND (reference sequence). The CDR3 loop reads CASTSGGSYYGYTF. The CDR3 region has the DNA TGTGCCAGTACATCAGGGGGATCGTACTATGGCTACACCTTC.

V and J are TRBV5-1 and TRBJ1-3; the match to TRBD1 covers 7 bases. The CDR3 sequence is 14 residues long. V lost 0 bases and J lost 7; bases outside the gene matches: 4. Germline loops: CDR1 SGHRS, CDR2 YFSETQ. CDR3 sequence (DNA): TGCGCCAGCAGCTTGGCCTCAGGGGGGAACACCATATATTTT. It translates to CASSLASGGNTIYF.

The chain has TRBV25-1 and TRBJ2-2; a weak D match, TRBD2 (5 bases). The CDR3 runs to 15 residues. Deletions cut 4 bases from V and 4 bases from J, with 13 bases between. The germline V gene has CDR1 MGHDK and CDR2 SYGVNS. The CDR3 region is CASSVERELTGELFF. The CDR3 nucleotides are TGTGCCAGCAGTGTAGAGAGGGAACTCACCGGGGAGCTGTTTTTT.

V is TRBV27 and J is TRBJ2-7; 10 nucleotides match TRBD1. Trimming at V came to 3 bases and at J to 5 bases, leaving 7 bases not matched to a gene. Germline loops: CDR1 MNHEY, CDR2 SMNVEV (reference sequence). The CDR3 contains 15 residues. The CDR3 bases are TGTGCCAGCAGTTTCTGGGGACAGGGGACCCACGAGCAGTACTTC. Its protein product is CASSFWGQGTHEQYF.

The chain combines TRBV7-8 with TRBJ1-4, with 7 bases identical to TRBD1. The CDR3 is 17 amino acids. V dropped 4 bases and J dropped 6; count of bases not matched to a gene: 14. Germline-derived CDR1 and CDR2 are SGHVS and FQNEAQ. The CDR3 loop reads CASSSSRRGQGYEKLFF. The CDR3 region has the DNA TGTGCCAGCAGCTCCAGCCGGAGGGGGCAAGGATATGAAAAACTGTTTTTT.

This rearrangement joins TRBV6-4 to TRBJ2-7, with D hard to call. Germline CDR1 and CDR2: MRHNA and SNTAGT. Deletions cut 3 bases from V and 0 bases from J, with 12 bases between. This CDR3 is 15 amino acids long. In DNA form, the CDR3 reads TGTGCCAGCAGTGAGCTCCTAGTTCTCTCCTACGAGCAGTACGTC. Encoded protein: CASSELLVLSYEQYV.

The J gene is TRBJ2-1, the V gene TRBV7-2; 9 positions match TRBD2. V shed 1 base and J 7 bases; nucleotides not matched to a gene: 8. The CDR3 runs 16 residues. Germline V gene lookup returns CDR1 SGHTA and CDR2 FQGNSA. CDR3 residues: CASSLGLGSGGNEQFF. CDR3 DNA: TGTGCCAGCAGCTTAGGTTTGGGTAGCGGGGGTAATGAGCAGTTCTTC. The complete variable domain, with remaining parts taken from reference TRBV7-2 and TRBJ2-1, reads GAGVSQSPSNKVTEKGKDVELRCDPISGHTALYWYRQSLGQGLEFLIYFQGNSAPDKSGLPSDRFSAERTGGSVSTLTIQRTQQEDSAVYLCASSLGLGSGGNEQFFGPGTRLTVL.